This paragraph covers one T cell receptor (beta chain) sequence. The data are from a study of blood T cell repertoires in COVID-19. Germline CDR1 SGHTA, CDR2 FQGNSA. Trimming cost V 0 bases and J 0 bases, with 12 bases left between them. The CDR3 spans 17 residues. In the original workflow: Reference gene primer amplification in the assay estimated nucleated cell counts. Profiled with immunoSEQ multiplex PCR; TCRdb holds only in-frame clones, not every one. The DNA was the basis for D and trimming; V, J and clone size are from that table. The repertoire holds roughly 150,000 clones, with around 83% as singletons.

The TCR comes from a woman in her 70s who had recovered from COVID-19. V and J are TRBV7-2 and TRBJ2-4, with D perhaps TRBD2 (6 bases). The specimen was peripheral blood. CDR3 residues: CASSLAPSSVAKNIQYF. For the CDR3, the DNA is TGTGCCAGCAGCTTAGCCCCCTCTAGCGTAGCCAAAAACATTCAGTACTTC.